The 8 T cell receptor beta chains listed next were all sequenced from one sample in a study of vaccination and CD4 T cells after COVID-19. Cultured CD4+ T-cell DNA underwent Oncomine TCR Beta short-read sequencing. Genomic DNA was extracted from cultured CD4+ T cells. TCRdb independently ran MiXCR on the PCR reads; one entry per CDR3 protein. The data hold fewer than 13,000 distinct CDR3 sequences, with roughly 30% observed a single time. These receptors' antigens are unknown. As to treatment: roughly 10-day PBMC culture with coronavirus spike peptide pools or control peptides (ViraFEST assay). Those CD4+ T cells from the unexposed donor predate the COVID-19 pandemic (2011-2018). The specimen sequenced was CD4+ T cells from blood, cultured in vitro. The source of these receptors is a human donor in good health.

Only a few counts were recorded for this clonotype. The chain joins TRBV7-8 to TRBJ1-2; TRBD1 matches at 7 bases. Germline lookup yields CDR1 SGHVS and CDR2 FQNEAQ. The CDR3 has 14 amino acids. Trimming at V came to 4 bases and at J to 2 bases, leaving 4 bases not matched to a gene. CDR3 sequence: CASSSRDSNYGYTF. In DNA form, the CDR3 reads TGTGCCAGCAGCTCCCGGGACAGCAACTATGGCTACACCTTC. The entire variable domain, with the rest obtained from reference TRBV7-8 and TRBJ1-2, is as follows: GAGVSQSPRYKVAKRGQDVALRCDPISGHVSLFWYQQALGQGPEFLTYFQNEAQLDKSGLPSDRFFAERPEGSVSTLKIQRTQQEDSAVYLCASSSRDSNYGYTFGSGTRLTVV.

V and J are TRBV23-1 and TRBJ2-5; maybe TRBD2 (5 bases). TRBV23-1 is reported as an ORF; its role is uncertain. This CDR3 contains 13 residues. V was trimmed by 6 bases and J by 7 bases, leaving 15 bases between them. CDR3 DNA: TGCGCCAGCAGGCGGGTCTCACTTGGGACCCAGTACTTC. Translation: CASRRVSLGTQYF.

The chain couples TRBV28 to TRBJ2-2; D not certain. V was clipped by 7 bases and J by 3 bases, with 6 bases between them. Germline V gene data show CDR1 as MDHEN and CDR2 as SYDVKM. This CDR3 contains 12 residues. The CDR3 DNA reads as TGTGCCAGCAACTCCTACACCGGGGAGCTGTTTTTT. Residues: CASNSYTGELFF.

The CDR3 DNA is TGTGCCAGTAGTATCACCGCCGCGAGGGATACGCAGTATTTT. Amino acids: CASSITAARDTQYF. The chain is built from TRBV19 and TRBJ2-3; D not resolved. The CDR3 totals 14 residues. Trimming took off 3 bases at V and 6 bases at J, with 13 bases between the two ends. CDR1 is LNHDA and CDR2 is SQIVND in the germline V gene (reference sequence).

This clonotype was seen more than once but under ten times. The V gene is TRBV7-3, the J gene TRBJ2-3; D ambiguous. Trimming shortened V by 5 bases and J by 1 base, and 10 bases separated the two germline ends. Germline-derived CDR1 and CDR2 are SGHTA and FQGTGA. This CDR3 has 14 amino acids. The DNA for the CDR3 is TGTGCCAGCAGCCCGGGTGGGCGCACAGATACGCAGTATTTT. Amino acids: CASSPGGRTDTQYF.

This clonotype came up a few times. The chain recombines TRBV6-1 with TRBJ1-1; TRBD1 agrees at 7 bases. CDR3 length: 14 amino acids. Trimming at V came to 7 bases and at J to 1 base, leaving 6 bases not matched to a gene. The V gene's germline CDR1 is MNHNS and CDR2 SASEGT. The CDR3 DNA follows: TGTGCCAGCACCATAGACAGGGCGAACACTGAAGCTTTCTTT. Its protein product is CASTIDRANTEAFF.

This clonotype was recorded a few times. J is TRBJ2-7 and V is TRBV10-3; 7 bases line up with TRBD2. The CDR3 totals 15 residues. The germline CDR1 and CDR2 sequences are ENHRY and SYGVKD. J lost 3 bases, V lost 0 bases, and 5 bases had no gene match. CDR3 region: CAISESGGPGYEQYF. The DNA of the CDR3 is TGTGCCATCAGTGAGTCGGGAGGGCCGGGCTACGAGCAGTACTTC.

This clonotype was picked up a small number of times. V and J are TRBV21-1 and TRBJ1-1. TRBV21-1 is annotated as a pseudogene. The CDR3 is made up of 14 amino acids. This chain's CDR3 is CASSKAIRAPEAFF. CDR3 sequence (DNA): TGTGCCAGCAGCAAAGCAATACGGGCCCCTGAAGCTTTCTTT.